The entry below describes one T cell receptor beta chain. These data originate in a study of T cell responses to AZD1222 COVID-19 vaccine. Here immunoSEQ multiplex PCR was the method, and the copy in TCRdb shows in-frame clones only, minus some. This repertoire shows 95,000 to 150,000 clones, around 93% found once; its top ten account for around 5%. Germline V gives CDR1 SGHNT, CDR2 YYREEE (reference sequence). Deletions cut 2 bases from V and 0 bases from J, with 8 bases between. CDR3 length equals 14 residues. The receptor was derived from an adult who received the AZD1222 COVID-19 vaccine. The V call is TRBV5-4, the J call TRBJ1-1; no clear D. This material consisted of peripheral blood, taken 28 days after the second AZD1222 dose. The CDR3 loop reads CASSFYFMNTEAFF. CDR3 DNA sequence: TGTGCCAGCAGCTTTTACTTCATGAACACTGAAGCTTTCTTT.